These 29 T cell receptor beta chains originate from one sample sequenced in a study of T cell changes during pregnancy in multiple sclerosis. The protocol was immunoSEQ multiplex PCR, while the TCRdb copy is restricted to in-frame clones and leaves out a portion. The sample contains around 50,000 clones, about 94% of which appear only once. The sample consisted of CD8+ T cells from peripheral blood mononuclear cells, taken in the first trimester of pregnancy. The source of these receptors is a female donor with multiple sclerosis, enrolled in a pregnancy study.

The DNA for the CDR3 is TGTGCCAGCAGCTTAGGACTATTGGTCTATACGCAGTATTTT. It codes for CASSLGLLVYTQYF. The rearrangement uses TRBV11-2 and TRBJ2-3; tentatively, D is TRBD2 (5 bases). This CDR3 has 14 amino acids. Germline CDR1 is SGHAT and CDR2 is FQNNGV. Trimming cost V 1 base and J 7 bases, with 12 bases left between them. Drawing the rest from reference TRBV11-2 and TRBJ2-3, the complete variable domain is EAGVAQSPRYKIIEKRQSVAFWCNPISGHATLYWYQQILGQGPKLLIQFQNNGVVDDSQLPKDRFSAERLKGVDSTLKIQPAKLEDSAVYLCASSLGLLVYTQYFGPGTRLTVL.

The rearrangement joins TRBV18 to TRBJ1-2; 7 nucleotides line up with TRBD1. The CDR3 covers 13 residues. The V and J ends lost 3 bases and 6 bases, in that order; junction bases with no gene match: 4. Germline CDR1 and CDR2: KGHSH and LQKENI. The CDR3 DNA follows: TGTGCCAGCTCACCGCGACAGGGAGATGGCTACACCTTC. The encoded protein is CASSPRQGDGYTF.

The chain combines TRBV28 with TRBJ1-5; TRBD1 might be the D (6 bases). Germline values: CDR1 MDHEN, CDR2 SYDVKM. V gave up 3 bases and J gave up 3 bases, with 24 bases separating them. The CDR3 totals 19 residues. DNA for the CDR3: TGTGCCAGCAGTTTCTCATTGGGAACAGGGTCTGTATTCAATCAGCCCCAGCATTTT. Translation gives CASSFSLGTGSVFNQPQHF.

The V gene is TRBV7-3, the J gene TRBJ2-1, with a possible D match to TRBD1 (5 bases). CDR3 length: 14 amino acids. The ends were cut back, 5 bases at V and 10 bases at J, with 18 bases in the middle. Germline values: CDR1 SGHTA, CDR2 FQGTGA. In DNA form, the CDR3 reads TGTGCCAGCAGCCTAGGATGGGGCGATTCAGAGCAGTTCTTC. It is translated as CASSLGWGDSEQFF.

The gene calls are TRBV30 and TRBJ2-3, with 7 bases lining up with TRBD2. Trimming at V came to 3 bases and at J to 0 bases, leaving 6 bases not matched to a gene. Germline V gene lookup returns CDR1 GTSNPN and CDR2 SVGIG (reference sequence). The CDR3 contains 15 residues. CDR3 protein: CAWSGGSGSTDTQYF. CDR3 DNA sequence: TGTGCCTGGAGCGGGGGTAGCGGGAGCACAGATACGCAGTATTTT. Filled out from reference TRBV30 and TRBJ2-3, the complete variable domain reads SQTIHQWPATLVQPVGSPLSLECTVEGTSNPNLYWYRQAAGRGLQLLFYSVGIGQISSEVPQNLSASRPQDRQFILSSKKLLLSDSGFYLCAWSGGSGSTDTQYFGPGTRLTVL.

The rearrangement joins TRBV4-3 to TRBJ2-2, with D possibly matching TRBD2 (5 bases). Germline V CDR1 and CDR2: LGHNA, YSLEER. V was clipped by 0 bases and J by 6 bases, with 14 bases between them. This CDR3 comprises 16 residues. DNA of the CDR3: TGCGCCAGCAGCCAAGATGACCTTCAGGAGGCCGGGGAGCTGTTTTTT. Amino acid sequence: CASSQDDLQEAGELFF.

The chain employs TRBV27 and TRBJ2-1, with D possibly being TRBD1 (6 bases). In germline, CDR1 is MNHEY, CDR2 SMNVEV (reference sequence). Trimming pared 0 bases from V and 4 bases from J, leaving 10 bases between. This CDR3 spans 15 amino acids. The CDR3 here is CASSLSSGAYNEQFF. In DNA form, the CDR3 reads TGTGCCAGCAGTTTATCGTCAGGGGCTTACAATGAGCAGTTCTTC.

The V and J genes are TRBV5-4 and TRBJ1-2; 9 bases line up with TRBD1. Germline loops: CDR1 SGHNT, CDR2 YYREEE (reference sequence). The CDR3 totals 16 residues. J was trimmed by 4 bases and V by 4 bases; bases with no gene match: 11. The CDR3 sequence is CASSPGTGLGGYGYTF. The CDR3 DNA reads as TGTGCCAGCAGCCCAGGGACAGGGTTGGGGGGCTATGGCTACACCTTC.

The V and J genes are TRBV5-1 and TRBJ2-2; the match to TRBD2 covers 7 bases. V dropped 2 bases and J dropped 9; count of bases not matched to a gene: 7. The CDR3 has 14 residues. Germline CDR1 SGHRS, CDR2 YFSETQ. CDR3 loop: CASSFYGGSWELFF. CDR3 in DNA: TGCGCCAGCAGCTTTTACGGCGGGAGTTGGGAGCTGTTTTTT.

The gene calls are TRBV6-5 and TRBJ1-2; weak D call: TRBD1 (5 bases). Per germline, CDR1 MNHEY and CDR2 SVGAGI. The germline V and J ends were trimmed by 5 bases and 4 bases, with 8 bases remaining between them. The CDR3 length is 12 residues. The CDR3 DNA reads TGTGCCAGCAGTGGGGGACTCTATGGCTACACCTTC. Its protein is CASSGGLYGYTF.

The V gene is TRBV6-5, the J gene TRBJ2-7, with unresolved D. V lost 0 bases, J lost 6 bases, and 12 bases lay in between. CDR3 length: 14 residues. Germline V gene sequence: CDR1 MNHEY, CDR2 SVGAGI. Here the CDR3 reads CASSYSMVDSEQYF. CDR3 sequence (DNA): TGTGCCAGCAGTTACTCGATGGTAGACTCCGAGCAGTACTTC.

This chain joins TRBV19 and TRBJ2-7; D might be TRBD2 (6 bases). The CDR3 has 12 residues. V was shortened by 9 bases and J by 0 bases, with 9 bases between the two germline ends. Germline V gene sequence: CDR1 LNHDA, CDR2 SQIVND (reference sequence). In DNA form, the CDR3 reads TGTGCCAGCGCCGGGAGCTCCTACGAGCAGTACTTC. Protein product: CASAGSSYEQYF. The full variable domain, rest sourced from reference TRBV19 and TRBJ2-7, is DGGITQSPKYLFRKEGQNVTLSCEQNLNHDAMYWYRQDPGQGLRLIYYSQIVNDFQKGDIAEGYSVSREKKESFPLTVTSAQKNPTAFYLCASAGSSYEQYFGPGTRLTVT.

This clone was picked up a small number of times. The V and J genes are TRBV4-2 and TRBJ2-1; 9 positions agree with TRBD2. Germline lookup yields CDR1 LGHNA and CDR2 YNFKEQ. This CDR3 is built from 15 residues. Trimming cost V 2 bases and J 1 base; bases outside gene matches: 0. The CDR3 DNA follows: TGTGCCAGCAGCCAACTAGCGGGGTCCTACAATGAGCAGTTCTTC. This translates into CASSQLAGSYNEQFF.

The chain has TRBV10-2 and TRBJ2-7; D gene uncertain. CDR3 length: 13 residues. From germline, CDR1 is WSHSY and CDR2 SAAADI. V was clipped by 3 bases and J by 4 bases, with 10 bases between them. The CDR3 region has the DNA TGCGCCAGCAGTGAAAGACCGAGGTACGAGCAGTACTTC. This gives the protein CASSERPRYEQYF.

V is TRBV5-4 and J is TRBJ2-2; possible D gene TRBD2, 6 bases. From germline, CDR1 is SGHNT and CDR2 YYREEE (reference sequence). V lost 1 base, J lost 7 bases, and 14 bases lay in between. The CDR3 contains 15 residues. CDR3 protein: CASSLTTGGIGELFF. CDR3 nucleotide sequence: TGTGCCAGCAGCTTGACAACAGGCGGGATCGGGGAGCTGTTTTTT.

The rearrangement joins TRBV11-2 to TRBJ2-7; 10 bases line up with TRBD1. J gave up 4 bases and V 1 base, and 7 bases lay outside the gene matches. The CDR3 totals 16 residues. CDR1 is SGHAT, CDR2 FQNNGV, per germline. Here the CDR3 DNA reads TGTGCCAGCAGCTTAGCGGGGGACAGGGGACTTTACGAGCAGTACTTC. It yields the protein CASSLAGDRGLYEQYF.

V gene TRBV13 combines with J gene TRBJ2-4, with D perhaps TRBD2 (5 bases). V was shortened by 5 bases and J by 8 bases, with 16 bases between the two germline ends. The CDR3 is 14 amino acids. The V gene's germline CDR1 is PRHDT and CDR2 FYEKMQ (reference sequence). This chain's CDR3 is CASSPSEGWDIQYF. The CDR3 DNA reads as TGTGCCAGCAGCCCGTCTGAGGGCTGGGACATTCAGTACTTC.

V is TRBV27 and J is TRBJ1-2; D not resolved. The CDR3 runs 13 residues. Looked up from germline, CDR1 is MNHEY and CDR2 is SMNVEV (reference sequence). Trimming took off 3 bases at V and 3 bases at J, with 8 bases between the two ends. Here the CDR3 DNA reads TGTGCCAGCAGTTTCTCGGGAGACTATGGCTACACCTTC. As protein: CASSFSGDYGYTF.

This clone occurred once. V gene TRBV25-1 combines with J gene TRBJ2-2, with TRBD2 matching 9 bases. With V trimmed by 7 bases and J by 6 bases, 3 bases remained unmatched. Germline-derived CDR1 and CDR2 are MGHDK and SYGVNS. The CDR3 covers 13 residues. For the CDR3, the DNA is TGTGCCAGCAATCTAGCGGGGTCCGGGGAGCTGTTTTTT. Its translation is CASNLAGSGELFF. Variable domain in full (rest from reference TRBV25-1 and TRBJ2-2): EADIYQTPRYLVIGTGKKITLECSQTMGHDKMYWYQQDPGMELHLIHYSYGVNSTEKGDLSSESTVSRIRTEHFPLTLESARPSHTSQYLCASNLAGSGELFFGEGSRLTVL.

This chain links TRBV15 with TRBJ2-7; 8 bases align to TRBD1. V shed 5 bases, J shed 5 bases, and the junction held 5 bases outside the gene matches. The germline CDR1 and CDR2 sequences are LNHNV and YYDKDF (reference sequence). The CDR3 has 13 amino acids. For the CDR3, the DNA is TGTGCCACCAGCCCGGTCAGGGGGCACGAGCAGTACTTC. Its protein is CATSPVRGHEQYF. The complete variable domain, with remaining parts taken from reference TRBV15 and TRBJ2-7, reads DAMVIQNPRYQVTQFGKPVTLSCSQTLNHNVMYWYQQKSSQAPKLLFHYYDKDFNNEADTPDNFQSRRPNTSFCFLDIRSPGLGDTAMYLCATSPVRGHEQYFGPGTRLTVT.

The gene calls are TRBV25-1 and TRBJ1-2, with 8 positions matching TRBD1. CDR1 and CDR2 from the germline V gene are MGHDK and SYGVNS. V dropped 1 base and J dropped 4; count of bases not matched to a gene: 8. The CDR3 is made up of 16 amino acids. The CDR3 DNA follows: TGTGCCAGCAGTGAATCGAAGGCAGGGGGCACCTATGGCTACACCTTC. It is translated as CASSESKAGGTYGYTF.

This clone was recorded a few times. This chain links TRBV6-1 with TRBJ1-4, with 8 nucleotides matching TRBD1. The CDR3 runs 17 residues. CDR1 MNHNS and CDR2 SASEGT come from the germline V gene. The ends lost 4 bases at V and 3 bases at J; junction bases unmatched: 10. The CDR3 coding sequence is TGTGCCAGCAGTGGGGGGGTGGACAGGGTCCCTAATGAAAAACTGTTTTTT. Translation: CASSGGVDRVPNEKLFF.

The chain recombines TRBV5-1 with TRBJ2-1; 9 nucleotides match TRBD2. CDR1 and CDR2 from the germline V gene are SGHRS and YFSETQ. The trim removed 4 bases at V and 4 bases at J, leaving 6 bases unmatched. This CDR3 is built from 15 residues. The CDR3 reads CASSTSSGVYNEQFF. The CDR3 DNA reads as TGCGCCAGCAGCACATCTAGCGGGGTGTACAATGAGCAGTTCTTC.

CDR3 sequence: CASSPKETGELFF. The CDR3 DNA reads TGTGCCAGCTCACCGAAGGAGACCGGGGAGCTGTTTTTT. The V call is TRBV18, the J call TRBJ2-2, with unresolved D. Germline CDR1 and CDR2: KGHSH and LQKENI. Trimming removed 3 bases at V and 5 bases at J, with 7 bases between. The CDR3 is 13 residues long. The full variable domain, rest sourced from reference TRBV18 and TRBJ2-2, is NAGVMQNPRHLVRRRGQEARLRCSPMKGHSHVYWYRQLPEEGLKFMVYLQKENIIDESGMPKERFSAEFPKEGPSILRIQQVVRGDSAAYFCASSPKETGELFFGEGSRLTVL.

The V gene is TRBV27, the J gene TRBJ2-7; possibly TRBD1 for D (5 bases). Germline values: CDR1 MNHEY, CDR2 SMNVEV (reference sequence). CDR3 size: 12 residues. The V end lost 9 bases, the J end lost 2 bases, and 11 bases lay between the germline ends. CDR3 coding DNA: TGTGCCAGTTCCCGACAGCCCTACGAGCAGTACTTC. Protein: CASSRQPYEQYF.

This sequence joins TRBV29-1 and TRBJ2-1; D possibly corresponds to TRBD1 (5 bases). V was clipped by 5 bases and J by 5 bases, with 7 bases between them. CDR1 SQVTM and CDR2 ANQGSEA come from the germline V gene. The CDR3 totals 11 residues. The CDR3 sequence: CSVIQDNEQFF. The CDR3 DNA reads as TGCAGCGTTATACAGGACAATGAGCAGTTCTTC.

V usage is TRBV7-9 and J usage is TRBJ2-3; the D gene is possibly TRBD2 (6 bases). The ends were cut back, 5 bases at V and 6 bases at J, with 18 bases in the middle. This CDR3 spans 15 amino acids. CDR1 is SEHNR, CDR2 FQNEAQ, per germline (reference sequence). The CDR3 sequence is CASSLFGSLGDTQYF. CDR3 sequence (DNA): TGTGCCAGCAGCCTGTTCGGGAGCCTTGGGGATACGCAGTATTTT.

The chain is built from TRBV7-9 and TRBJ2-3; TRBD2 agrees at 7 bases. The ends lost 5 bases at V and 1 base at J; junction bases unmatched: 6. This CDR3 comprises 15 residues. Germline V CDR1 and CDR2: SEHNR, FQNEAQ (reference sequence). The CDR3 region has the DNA TGTGCCAGCAGCCCCAGGGCGGGGGGCACAGATACGCAGTATTTT. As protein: CASSPRAGGTDTQYF.

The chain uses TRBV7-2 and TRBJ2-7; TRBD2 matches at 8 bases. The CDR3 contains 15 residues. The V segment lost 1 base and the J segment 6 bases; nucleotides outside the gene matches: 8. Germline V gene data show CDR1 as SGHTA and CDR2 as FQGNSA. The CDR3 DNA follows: TGTGCCAGCAGCTTAGGGACTAGCAATGTCCTCGAGCAGTACTTC. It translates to CASSLGTSNVLEQYF.